The source of this TCR beta chain is a study of T cell responses to AZD1222 COVID-19 vaccine. The V gene's germline CDR1 is SGHDT and CDR2 YYEEEE. V lost 4 bases, J lost 3 bases, and 16 bases lay in between. This CDR3 region has 16 residues. Profiled with immunoSEQ multiplex PCR; TCRdb holds only in-frame clones, not every one. Of some 110,000 clones in the sample, roughly 90% were seen once. Specimen: peripheral blood, collected on day 0 of AZD1222 vaccination. This TCR was recovered from an adult in good health. This chain joins TRBV5-6 and TRBJ2-2; possibly TRBD1 for D (7 bases). DNA for the CDR3: TGTGCCAGCAGCGGAGGGGGCCGAATTTACACCGGGGAGCTGTTTTTT. Translated: CASSGGGRIYTGELFF. The full variable domain, with the rest looked up from reference TRBV5-6 and TRBJ2-2, is DAGVTQSPTHLIKTRGQQVTLRCSPKSGHDTVSWYQQALGQGPQFIFQYYEEEERQRGNFPDRFSGHQFPNYSSELNVNALLLGDSALYLCASSGGGRIYTGELFFGEGSRLTVL.